The 7 T cell receptor beta chains listed next were all sequenced from one sample in a study of T cell repertoires in cytomegalovirus infection. TCRdb reprocessed the reads with MiXCR, giving one entry per CDR3 protein. Found here are around 740,000 distinct CDR3 sequences, under 40% of them singletons; the top ten hold more than 2.5%. Material: PBMCs. The receptors stem from a human donor in good health (CMV status not recorded). Some clones in this sample may be carry-over from other donors' samples.

The rearrangement uses TRBV28 and TRBJ1-5; possibly TRBD1 for D (5 bases). Germline assignment: CDR1 MDHEN and CDR2 SYDVKM. The CDR3 runs to 15 residues. V lost 7 bases to trimming and J lost 4 bases, with 17 bases between them. The CDR3 here is CASILRQNWNQPQHF. The CDR3 region has the DNA TGTGCCAGCATTCTCCGACAGAATTGGAATCAGCCCCAGCATTTT. The variable domain in full, completed from reference TRBV28 and TRBJ1-5, reads DVKVTQSSRYLVKRTGEKVFLECVQDMDHENMFWYRQDPGLGLRLIYFSYDVKMKEKGDIPEGYSVSREKKERFSLILESASTNQTSMYLCASILRQNWNQPQHFGDGTRLSIL.

Many counts were recorded for this clonotype. V gene TRBV6-1 combines with J gene TRBJ1-1; D gene uncertain. V was cut by 2 bases and J by 8 bases, with 18 bases left in between. CDR3 size: 15 residues. CDR1 MNHNS and CDR2 SASEGT come from the germline V gene. This chain's CDR3 is CASSELSPSREEAFF. Here the CDR3 DNA reads TGTGCCAGCAGTGAATTAAGTCCCAGCCGTGAAGAAGCTTTCTTT.

Concerning this clonotype itself: Compared with germline, one end of the junction differs, possibly owing to a read error. The chain has TRBV19 and TRBJ2-5; 7 bases are shared with TRBD1. The CDR3 runs to 13 residues. The germline gives CDR1 LNHDA, CDR2 SQIVND (reference sequence). This chain's CDR3 is CAISSGQRGTQYF. DNA for the CDR3: TGTGCCATTAGTTCGGGACAGCGTGGGACCCAGTACTTC.

This clonotype was picked up a small number of times. CDR3 in amino acids: CASRLTGAGANVLTF. The DNA for the CDR3 is TGTGCCAGCAGGTTGACAGGAGCTGGGGCCAACGTCCTGACTTTC. V and J are TRBV7-9 and TRBJ2-6; D perhaps matches TRBD1 (6 bases). V shed 6 bases and J shed 2 bases, with 11 bases lying between them. Germline assignment: CDR1 SEHNR and CDR2 FQNEAQ (reference sequence). The CDR3 runs to 15 residues.

J is TRBJ1-3 and V is TRBV10-3, with 7 bases that match TRBD1. The germline V gene encodes CDR1 ENHRY and CDR2 SYGVKD. The CDR3 contains 15 residues. With 2 bases clipped from V and 0 bases from J, the junction kept 1 base outside the gene matches. DNA for the CDR3: TGTGCCATCAGTGAGGGACAGGTCTCTGGAAACACCATATATTTT. It encodes CAISEGQVSGNTIYF.

V gene TRBV28 combines with J gene TRBJ1-5; 8 bases are a match to TRBD1. Germline V gives CDR1 MDHEN, CDR2 SYDVKM. The J segment lost 2 bases and the V segment lost 4 bases, leaving 7 bases of the junction unmatched. This CDR3 is 16 amino acids long. CDR3 amino acids: CASSSQGAEGNQPQHF. CDR3 DNA sequence: TGTGCCAGCAGTTCGCAGGGGGCTGAGGGCAATCAGCCCCAGCATTTT.

This clonotype has more than one count but fewer than ten. This chain links TRBV12-3 or TRBV12-4 with TRBJ2-7; 8 nucleotides align to TRBD1. The CDR3 extends over 15 amino acids. The J segment lost 2 bases and the V segment lost 5 bases, leaving 8 bases of the junction unmatched. The CDR3 region has the DNA TGTGCCAGCAGTCAAGGTGGCAGGGGGCCCTACGAGCAGTACTTC. Translation gives CASSQGGRGPYEQYF.